The TCR beta chain described here comes from a study of cytomegalovirus exposure and HLA in healthy donors. The overall study: It was reported in a later analysis that the same platform had been used for the roughly 130 validation repertoires as for the roughly 710 first-cohort repertoires.

A remark on this clone: Antigen: not known.

The CDR3 contains 14 residues. Germline CDR1 reads SGHRS; CDR2 reads YFSETQ. V gave up 5 bases and J gave up 7 bases, with 19 bases separating them. Assay used: immunoSEQ multiplex PCR; TCRdb lists only in-frame clones, some missing. The sample has about 280,000 clones; 70% to 90% are singletons. Overall study findings and caveats: A list of 164 TCR beta chains associated with cytomegalovirus was given.

Among the roughly 120 subjects of the validation cohort, separate from the approximately 670-subject first cohort, were the donors. The receptor was derived from a young woman in good health and CMV-seronegative. The chain has TRBV5-1 and TRBJ2-7, with D perhaps matching TRBD2 (6 bases). Source material: PBMCs. The CDR3 DNA reads as TGCGCCAGCAGAGGGGCGGAGGGAGCGAAAGAGCAGTACTTC. Protein: CASRGAEGAKEQYF. The variable domain in full, with the rest retrieved from reference TRBV5-1 and TRBJ2-7, is KAGVTQTPRYLIKTRGQQVTLSCSPISGHRSVSWYQQTPGQGLQFLFEYFSETQRNKGNFPGRFSGRQFSNSRSEMNVSTLELGDSALYLCASRGAEGAKEQYFGPGTRLTVT.